This T cell receptor (beta chain) was sequenced in a study of OX40 agonist ivuxolimab in advanced cancers. Broader study findings: At 0.1 to 3.0 mg/kg and by week 6, clonal expansion occurred in CD4+ and CD8+ blood T cells. CD8+ T cells (on average) carried more expanded clones than CD4+ T cells.

Notes on this clone: The antigen remains unidentified.

Sequenced by immunoSEQ multiplex PCR; TCRdb stores in-frame clones only, minus some. In the table there are about 69,000 clones, more than 70% of which are singletons. Sequenced material: CD4+ or CD8+ T cells sorted from blood, taken in a trial of the OX40 agonist ivuxolimab. The TCR originated in an adult with an advanced solid tumor such as melanoma, head and neck, liver or kidney cancer.

The DNA for the CDR3 is TGTGCCATCAGTGAGCCACGACAGGCCCAAGAGACCCAGTACTTC. Residues: CAISEPRQAQETQYF. The gene calls are TRBV10-3 and TRBJ2-5, with D possibly TRBD1 on 6 matching bases. This CDR3 has 15 amino acids. Germline assignment: CDR1 ENHRY and CDR2 SYGVKD. V was shortened by 2 bases and J by 1 base, with 11 bases between the two germline ends.